Each of the 32 T cell receptor beta chains below was sequenced from the same sample in a study of T-cell reconstitution after alpha-beta-depleted transplantation in children. Unique molecular identifiers tagged the TCRbeta library. One entry per CDR3 protein results from TCRdb running MiXCR on the PCR reads. The sample carries about 200,000 distinct CDR3 sequences, roughly 7% recorded once. The sample was PBMCs, taken before TCRalphabeta/CD19-depleted stem cell transplant. These receptor sequences come from a boy between 2 and 10 years old with acute lymphoblastic leukemia, due to receive a stem cell transplant.

This clonotype was seen ten or more times. The chain links TRBV5-1 to TRBJ1-2; D is uncertain. Germline V gives CDR1 SGHRS, CDR2 YFSETQ. Trimming left V 0 bases short and J 6 bases short, with 6 bases between. This CDR3 contains 12 residues. This CDR3 reads CASSLGENGYTF. Here the CDR3 DNA reads TGCGCCAGCAGCTTGGGAGAAAATGGCTACACCTTC.

This clonotype has at least ten counts. The J gene is TRBJ2-1, the V gene TRBV12-3 or TRBV12-4; no clear D gene. V lost 3 bases and J lost 5, with 8 bases in between. The CDR3 has 13 amino acids. Here the CDR3 reads CASSFGPNNEQFF. The CDR3 DNA reads as TGTGCCAGCAGTTTCGGGCCAAACAATGAGCAGTTCTTC.

This clonotype showed up many times. The junction shows a germline mismatch at one end, possibly a read error. The CDR3 DNA follows: TGTGCCAGCAGCCTAGCGGCAGGCTACCGCCTTTCTGAAAAACTGTTTTTT. Amino acid sequence: CASSLAAGYRLSEKLFF. The V and J genes are TRBV7-9 and TRBJ1-4; D unclear. There are 17 residues in the CDR3. Per germline, CDR1 SEHNR and CDR2 FQNEAQ (reference sequence).

This clonotype occurred a few times. This sequence joins TRBV4-1 and TRBJ1-2, with TRBD1 matching over 8 bases. Germline V CDR1 and CDR2: MGHRA, YSYEKL. The CDR3 consists of 15 residues. V was pared by 6 bases and J by 3 bases, with 9 bases of the junction left unmatched. The CDR3 sequence: CASRRNADRDYGYTF. CDR3 nucleotides: TGCGCCAGCAGAAGGAATGCGGACAGGGACTATGGCTACACCTTC.

The J gene is TRBJ2-5, the V gene TRBV12-5; no reliable D call. Germline V gene sequence: CDR1 LGHNT, CDR2 FRNRAP. Deletions cut 1 base from V and 1 base from J, with 10 bases between. The CDR3 is 15 amino acids. CDR3 loop: CASGLARPGQETQYF. The CDR3 nucleotides are TGTGCTAGTGGTTTGGCGAGACCGGGCCAAGAGACCCAGTACTTC.

This clonotype was observed many times. This chain connects TRBV5-1 to TRBJ1-1; D call uncertain. Trimming took off 1 base at V and 2 bases at J, with 9 bases between the two ends. Looked up from germline, CDR1 is SGHRS and CDR2 is YFSETQ. This CDR3 contains 14 residues. DNA of the CDR3: TGCGCCAGCAGCTTGAGTCCGTATAACACTGAAGCTTTCTTT. Translation gives CASSLSPYNTEAFF. Supplemented by reference TRBV5-1 and TRBJ1-1, the full variable domain reads KAGVTQTPRYLIKTRGQQVTLSCSPISGHRSVSWYQQTPGQGLQFLFEYFSETQRNKGNFPGRFSGRQFSNSRSEMNVSTLELGDSALYLCASSLSPYNTEAFFGQGTRLTVV.

CDR3 sequence: CASSQGFMVSGANVLTF. In DNA form, the CDR3 reads TGCGCCAGCAGCCAAGGGTTCATGGTCTCTGGGGCCAACGTCCTGACTTTC. The chain couples TRBV4-3 to TRBJ2-6; the D is unclear. Trimming removed 1 base from V and 0 bases from J, with 10 bases in between. Germline CDR1 LGHNA, CDR2 YSLEER. The CDR3 has 17 residues.

The sample holds many counts of this clonotype. J is TRBJ1-2 and V is TRBV28, with D maybe TRBD1 (5 bases). Germline CDR1 is MDHEN and CDR2 is SYDVKM. The CDR3 is 17 amino acids. V lost 2 bases, J lost 1 base, and 17 bases lay in between. The CDR3 DNA reads as TGTGCCAGCAGTTTAAAGGGTCAGGGTGTATATAACTATGGCTACACCTTC. Translating gives CASSLKGQGVYNYGYTF.

This clonotype has ten or more counts. V gene TRBV7-9 combines with J gene TRBJ2-5, with 7 bases matching TRBD1. The length of the CDR3 is 13 residues. Germline lookup yields CDR1 SEHNR and CDR2 FQNEAQ (reference sequence). After removal of 3 bases from V and 5 bases from J, the junction contained 3 bases not matched to a gene. CDR3 protein: CASSFDRAETQYF. The CDR3 DNA sequence: TGTGCCAGCAGCTTTGACAGGGCGGAGACCCAGTACTTC. Full variable domain (remainder filled in from reference TRBV7-9 and TRBJ2-5): DTGVSQNPRHKITKRGQNVTFRCDPISEHNRLYWYRQTLGQGPEFLTYFQNEAQLEKSRLLSDRFSAERPKGSFSTLEIQRTEQGDSAMYLCASSFDRAETQYFGPGTRLLVL.

This clonotype was recorded at least ten times. The chain is built from TRBV12-3 or TRBV12-4 and TRBJ2-1; D is ambiguous. Trimming removed 8 bases from V and 9 bases from J, with 14 bases in between. The CDR3 is 12 amino acids. This chain's CDR3 is CASALLVGEQFF. The CDR3 coding sequence is TGTGCCAGCGCCTTGCTTGTCGGTGAGCAGTTCTTC.

A few counts support this clonotype. The CDR3 DNA is TGTGCCAGCAGCCATGTGGGCTCCTACGAGCAGTACTTC. This encodes CASSHVGSYEQYF. The chain couples TRBV3-1 to TRBJ2-7, with D uncertain. Trimming stripped 3 bases from V and 0 bases from J, with 6 bases between. This CDR3 comprises 13 residues. Germline CDR1 is LGHDT and CDR2 is YNNKEL (reference sequence).

This clonotype was recorded many times. The V and J genes are TRBV20-1 and TRBJ1-2, with 8 bases fitting TRBD1. Germline values: CDR1 DFQATT, CDR2 SNEGSKA (reference sequence). CDR3 length: 13 amino acids. The J segment lost 7 bases and the V segment lost 2 bases, leaving 6 bases of the junction unmatched. The CDR3 region is CSARLDRVLGYTF. CDR3 nucleotide sequence: TGCAGTGCTAGACTGGACAGGGTGCTTGGCTACACCTTC.

V and J are TRBV11-2 and TRBJ1-1; D gene ambiguous. From germline, CDR1 is SGHAT and CDR2 FQNNGV. The CDR3 spans 15 residues. Trimming removed 4 bases at V and 4 bases at J, with 16 bases between. CDR3 amino acids: CASSSLRTVPTEAFF. CDR3 nucleotide sequence: TGTGCCAGCAGCTCCCTGAGAACAGTTCCCACTGAAGCTTTCTTT. The variable domain in full, completed from reference TRBV11-2 and TRBJ1-1, reads EAGVAQSPRYKIIEKRQSVAFWCNPISGHATLYWYQQILGQGPKLLIQFQNNGVVDDSQLPKDRFSAERLKGVDSTLKIQPAKLEDSAVYLCASSSLRTVPTEAFFGQGTRLTVV.

This clonotype was picked up a small number of times. The chain combines TRBV6-5 with TRBJ1-2; D uncertain. The CDR3 contains 14 residues. V was clipped by 0 bases and J by 0 bases, with 5 bases between them. CDR1 is MNHEY, CDR2 SVGAGI, per germline. In DNA form, the CDR3 reads TGTGCCAGCAGTTACTCTACAACTAACTATGGCTACACCTTC. Residues: CASSYSTTNYGYTF.

This clonotype was counted many times. CDR3 in amino acids: CASSPIRRAGTYEQYF. CDR3 DNA sequence: TGTGCCAGCAGCCCAATTCGGAGGGCAGGGACCTACGAGCAGTACTTC. The gene calls are TRBV11-2 and TRBJ2-7; maybe TRBD2 (6 bases). CDR3 length: 16 amino acids. Between the trimmed V and J ends, which lost 5 bases and 2 bases, there was a span of 19 bases. Germline V gene lookup returns CDR1 SGHAT and CDR2 FQNNGV.

This clonotype was recorded a few times. The chain links TRBV13 to TRBJ2-3, with D possibly matching TRBD1 (5 bases). Trimming left V 4 bases short and J 0 bases short, with 11 bases between. Germline CDR1 reads PRHDT; CDR2 reads FYEKMQ (reference sequence). CDR3 length: 15 amino acids. CDR3 in DNA: TGTGCCAGCAGCTCATCGACAGTAAGCACAGATACGCAGTATTTT. Encoded protein: CASSSSTVSTDTQYF.

This clonotype was detected many times. This chain connects TRBV28 to TRBJ2-7; the D gene is possibly TRBD1 (6 bases). The CDR3 is 14 amino acids. The V end was cut by 7 bases, the J end by 5 bases, with 18 bases between. Germline values: CDR1 MDHEN, CDR2 SYDVKM. CDR3 loop: CASNNRGNRHEQYF. CDR3 DNA sequence: TGTGCCAGCAATAATAGGGGGAATCGACACGAGCAGTACTTC.

This clonotype showed up many times. V and J are TRBV28 and TRBJ2-1; D possibly uses TRBD1 or TRBD2 (7 bases each). From germline, CDR1 is MDHEN and CDR2 SYDVKM. This CDR3 is built from 15 residues. The V end was cut by 7 bases, the J end by 7 bases, with 20 bases between. CDR3 DNA: TGTGCCAGCACCTCAGGGGGGGGGCCGAGGAATGAGCAGTTCTTC. Protein product: CASTSGGGPRNEQFF.

This clonotype has more than one count but fewer than ten. The V and J genes are TRBV6-1 and TRBJ1-1, with 7 bases identical to TRBD1. Per germline, CDR1 MNHNS and CDR2 SASEGT. The CDR3 runs 15 residues. V was pared by 6 bases and J by 3 bases, with 10 bases of the junction left unmatched. CDR3 sequence (DNA): TGTGCCAGCAGCATGACAGGGCGCGTAGACACTGAAGCTTTCTTT. The encoded protein is CASSMTGRVDTEAFF.

The V gene is TRBV6-5, the J gene TRBJ1-1; a weak D match, TRBD1 (6 bases). Trimming took off 0 bases at V and 4 bases at J, with 9 bases between the two ends. This CDR3 is 14 amino acids long. CDR1 and CDR2 (germline): MNHEY, SVGAGI. CDR3 sequence (DNA): TGTGCCAGCAGTTACTCTACAGGGCCCACTGAAGCTTTCTTT. As protein: CASSYSTGPTEAFF.

The sample holds many counts of this clonotype. The V gene is TRBV9, the J gene TRBJ2-1; D ambiguous. This CDR3 contains 12 residues. Trimming took off 3 bases at V and 4 bases at J, with 5 bases between the two ends. Germline CDR1 is SGDLS and CDR2 is YYNGEE. CDR3 in DNA: TGTGCCAGCAGCGCCGGATACAATGAGCAGTTCTTC. It yields the protein CASSAGYNEQFF.

This clonotype has ten or more counts. V gene TRBV7-2 combines with J gene TRBJ2-7; 9 positions match TRBD2. Germline V gene lookup returns CDR1 SGHTA and CDR2 FQGNSA. J lost 1 base, V lost 5 bases, and 6 bases had no gene match. This CDR3 comprises 15 residues. The CDR3 spells CASSVGRGGSYEQYF. The CDR3 DNA follows: TGTGCCAGCAGCGTAGGGCGGGGGGGATCCTACGAGCAGTACTTC.

The chain carries TRBV29-1 and TRBJ2-7; D possibly corresponds to TRBD2 (5 bases). Germline V gene data show CDR1 as SQVTM and CDR2 as ANQGSEA. This CDR3 region has 11 residues. CDR3 DNA sequence: TGCCACCACGGACTTGCCTACGAGCAGTACTTC. This encodes CHHGLAYEQYF.

The sample holds many counts of this clonotype. J is TRBJ2-5 and V is TRBV5-6; 10 positions match TRBD2. Germline V gene sequence: CDR1 SGHDT, CDR2 YYEEEE. With 4 bases clipped from V and 4 bases from J, the junction kept 4 bases outside the gene matches. The CDR3 is made up of 14 amino acids. The CDR3 reads CASSAGTSAETQYF. The CDR3 DNA is TGTGCCAGCAGCGCCGGGACTAGCGCAGAGACCCAGTACTTC.

This clonotype was picked up many times. The chain links TRBV20-1 to TRBJ2-7; the match to TRBD1 covers 10 bases. Germline values: CDR1 DFQATT, CDR2 SNEGSKA (reference sequence). The CDR3 length is 14 residues. J was trimmed by 2 bases and V by 5 bases; bases with no gene match: 6. The CDR3 nucleotides read TGCAGTGCTGCCGGGGACAGGGGTACCTACGAGCAGTACTTC. This sequence encodes CSAAGDRGTYEQYF.

The table lists this clonotype with many counts. The J gene is TRBJ2-1, the V gene TRBV29-1; a possible D gene is TRBD1 (5 bases). V gave up 7 bases and J gave up 2 bases, with 15 bases separating them. Germline V lookup: CDR1 SQVTM, CDR2 ANQGSEA. This CDR3 is built from 14 residues. This chain's CDR3 is CSGTDSLTYNEQFF. The DNA for the CDR3 is TGCAGCGGAACTGACAGCTTAACCTACAATGAGCAGTTCTTC.

This clonotype was detected only a few times. The junction departs from germline at one end; a sequencing error may be responsible. The chain recombines TRBV2 with TRBJ1-5; D gene ambiguous. Germline CDR1 and CDR2: SNHLY and FYNNEI. CDR3 size: 15 residues. The CDR3 sequence: CASSELLQHYQAQHF. The DNA for the CDR3 is TGTGCCAGCAGTGAACTATTACAGCACTATCAGGCCCAGCATTTT.

This clonotype was detected ten times or more. The rearrangement uses TRBV5-1 and TRBJ2-3, with TRBD2 as a possible D gene (6 bases). V was pared by 1 base and J by 3 bases, with 21 bases between. The CDR3 is 18 amino acids. Germline V CDR1 and CDR2: SGHRS, YFSETQ. The CDR3 loop reads CASSLSTAGRIGTDTQYF. In DNA form, the CDR3 reads TGCGCCAGCAGCTTGAGTACGGCGGGACGAATAGGGACAGATACGCAGTATTTT.

This clonotype was seen many times. The gene calls are TRBV4-1 and TRBJ1-2, with 8 bases matching TRBD1. Germline CDR1 MGHRA, CDR2 YSYEKL. The CDR3 contains 14 residues. After removal of 4 bases from V and 2 bases from J, the junction contained 3 bases not matched to a gene. CDR3 residues: CASSLAGGNYGYTF. CDR3 nucleotide sequence: TGCGCCAGCAGCCTTGCAGGGGGCAACTATGGCTACACCTTC.

This clonotype has at least ten counts. The V call is TRBV29-1, the J call TRBJ2-7, with D unclear. The CDR3 extends over 13 amino acids. The germline gives CDR1 SQVTM, CDR2 ANQGSEA. Trimming shortened V by 0 bases and J by 2 bases, and 8 bases separated the two germline ends. The CDR3 reads CSVEDLQTYEQYF. The CDR3, as DNA: TGCAGCGTTGAAGACCTTCAAACCTACGAGCAGTACTTC.

The CDR3 DNA reads TGTGCCAGCAGTTATCTTTCTGGCTCCTACAATGAGCAGTTCTTC. Translating gives CASSYLSGSYNEQFF. V is TRBV6-2 or TRBV6-3 and J is TRBJ2-1; D is uncertain. The CDR3 length is 15 residues. Germline V gives CDR1 MNHEY, CDR2 SVGEGT. The ends were cut back, 3 bases at V and 0 bases at J, with 9 bases in the middle.

In this sample, this clonotype turned up many times. The V and J genes are TRBV28 and TRBJ2-2, with D tentatively TRBD2 (6 bases). Germline-derived CDR1 and CDR2 are MDHEN and SYDVKM. V was cut by 3 bases and J by 4 bases, with 18 bases left in between. The CDR3 has 17 amino acids. Written as DNA, the CDR3 is TGTGCCAGCAGTTTGGGAGAAACGGGACTTACCACCGGGGAGCTGTTTTTT. Residues: CASSLGETGLTTGELFF.